The 14 T cell receptor beta chains below were found in one sample sequenced in a study of CD8 T cells in Susac syndrome. Random hexamers primed reverse transcription of about 0.5 to 1 ug RNA. TCRdb re-called the immunoSEQ multiplex PCR reads through MiXCR, storing one row per CDR3 protein. The repertoire consists of approximately 150,000 distinct CDR3 sequences, with approximately 90% occurring once and the leading ten covering around 0.075%. Sequencing was performed on CD4+ T cells from PBMCs. These receptors originate from a human donor in good health.

The V call is TRBV6-2 or TRBV6-3, the J call TRBJ2-1; 8 bases line up with TRBD2. The CDR3 has 16 amino acids. Germline V gene sequence: CDR1 MNHEY, CDR2 SVGEGT. V shed 6 bases, J shed 7 bases, and the junction held 14 bases outside the gene matches. The CDR3 nucleotides are TGTGCCAGCAGGACCGGGACTAGTAAGGGCGGTAATGAGCAGTTCTTC. Amino acids: CASRTGTSKGGNEQFF.

The gene calls are TRBV2 and TRBJ2-5; no reliable D call. Germline-derived CDR1 and CDR2 are SNHLY and FYNNEI. The CDR3 spans 15 residues. Trimming stripped 1 base from V and 1 base from J, with 10 bases between. The CDR3, as DNA: TGTGCCAGCAGTGAAGAGGGCAGCCTCCAAGAGACCCAGTACTTC. It is translated as CASSEEGSLQETQYF.

The chain recombines TRBV6-2 or TRBV6-3 with TRBJ2-7; 8 bases are shared with TRBD1. The V segment lost 6 bases and the J segment 2 bases; nucleotides outside the gene matches: 12. From germline, CDR1 is MNHEY and CDR2 SVGEGT. This CDR3 region has 16 residues. CDR3 residues: CASSGTGKVVPYEQYF. The DNA for the CDR3 is TGTGCCAGCAGCGGGACAGGCAAAGTCGTACCCTACGAGCAGTACTTC.

The V and J genes are TRBV28 and TRBJ2-1; D possibly corresponds to TRBD2 (6 bases). Germline loops: CDR1 MDHEN, CDR2 SYDVKM. Trimming took 7 bases from V and 3 from J, leaving 19 bases between them. The CDR3 extends over 16 amino acids. The CDR3 is CASNPESGLRYNEQFF. DNA of the CDR3: TGTGCCAGCAATCCGGAGAGCGGGCTCCGCTACAATGAGCAGTTCTTC. The whole variable domain, filled in from reference TRBV28 and TRBJ2-1, reads DVKVTQSSRYLVKRTGEKVFLECVQDMDHENMFWYRQDPGLGLRLIYFSYDVKMKEKGDIPEGYSVSREKKERFSLILESASTNQTSMYLCASNPESGLRYNEQFFGPGTRLTVL.

The rearrangement links TRBV28 to TRBJ1-5; unclear D gene. V was pared by 4 bases and J by 11 bases, with 12 bases between. Germline values: CDR1 MDHEN, CDR2 SYDVKM. CDR3 length: 12 amino acids. For the CDR3, the DNA is TGTGCCAGCAGTTCGAGGGCCAAGACCCAGCATTTT. Residues: CASSSRAKTQHF.

The gene calls are TRBV29-1 and TRBJ1-4; D is perhaps TRBD1 (6 bases). Germline V CDR1 and CDR2: SQVTM, ANQGSEA. The V end lost 3 bases, the J end lost 8 bases, and 13 bases lay between the germline ends. CDR3 length: 13 residues. The chain's CDR3 is CSVDNRVGEKLFF. The CDR3, as DNA: TGCAGCGTTGATAACAGGGTAGGAGAAAAACTGTTTTTT.

The chain carries TRBV6-6 and TRBJ2-3, with TRBD2 matching 9 bases. The V and J ends lost 5 bases and 14 bases, in that order; junction bases with no gene match: 11. CDR1 MNHNY and CDR2 SVGAGI come from the germline V gene (reference sequence). The CDR3 is 13 residues long. CDR3 nucleotides: TGTGCCAGCAGTCCCTTGGTAGCGGGGGCCCCGTATTTT. Translated, it gives CASSPLVAGAPYF.

The chain couples TRBV20-1 to TRBJ1-5; unclear D gene. Germline V lookup: CDR1 DFQATT, CDR2 SNEGSKA (reference sequence). The length of the CDR3 is 14 residues. The V end was cut by 3 bases, the J end by 0 bases, with 9 bases between. The CDR3 DNA is TGCAGTGCTAGTCCAGTCTATAGCAATCAGCCCCAGCATTTT. Protein sequence: CSASPVYSNQPQHF.

This chain connects TRBV7-9 to TRBJ2-3, with TRBD1 matching 7 bases. The CDR3 runs to 16 residues. V shed 6 bases and J 4 bases; nucleotides not matched to a gene: 13. Per germline, CDR1 SEHNR and CDR2 FQNEAQ (reference sequence). This chain's CDR3 is CASRATGKDGPDTQYF. The DNA for the CDR3 is TGTGCCAGCAGAGCGACAGGGAAGGACGGGCCAGATACGCAGTATTTT.

This chain links TRBV15 with TRBJ2-4; 7 bases align to TRBD1. The V gene's germline CDR1 is LNHNV and CDR2 YYDKDF (reference sequence). With 1 base clipped from V and 8 bases from J, the junction kept 8 bases outside the gene matches. This CDR3 region has 15 residues. The CDR3 sequence: CATSRVIQGVDIQYF. The CDR3 DNA reads as TGTGCCACCAGCAGAGTAATCCAGGGGGTGGACATTCAGTACTTC.

The chain has TRBV2 and TRBJ1-5; weak D call: TRBD1 (5 bases). Trimming shortened V by 3 bases and J by 2 bases, and 8 bases separated the two germline ends. Germline CDR1 reads SNHLY; CDR2 reads FYNNEI. This CDR3 comprises 14 residues. The CDR3 is CASSDREGNQPQHF. The CDR3 DNA reads TGTGCCAGCAGTGACAGGGAGGGCAATCAGCCCCAGCATTTT.

V gene TRBV2 combines with J gene TRBJ1-5; D possibly corresponds to TRBD1 (5 bases). Looked up from germline, CDR1 is SNHLY and CDR2 is FYNNEI. V was trimmed by 3 bases and J by 6 bases, leaving 18 bases between them. The CDR3 totals 16 residues. The CDR3 DNA follows: TGTGCCAGCAGTGATTCGGGGAGGGCGGGGGGTCAGCCCCAGCATTTT. This translates into CASSDSGRAGGQPQHF.

The chain recombines TRBV7-2 with TRBJ1-1; D remains unclear. V was pared by 1 base and J by 0 bases, with 9 bases between. From germline, CDR1 is SGHTA and CDR2 FQGNSA. CDR3 length equals 15 residues. The DNA of the CDR3 is TGTGCCAGCAGCTTAGTATACAACATGAACACTGAAGCTTTCTTT. Translating it yields CASSLVYNMNTEAFF.

The V and J genes are TRBV7-8 and TRBJ2-1; a possible D gene is TRBD2 (5 bases). The CDR3 length is 16 residues. Germline V gene sequence: CDR1 SGHVS, CDR2 FQNEAQ. With 0 bases removed from V and 4 bases from J, the gap between germline ends came to 13 bases. CDR3 bases: TGTGCCAGCAGCTTAGCGCAAACTAGTCAATACAATGAGCAGTTCTTC. Translation gives CASSLAQTSQYNEQFF.